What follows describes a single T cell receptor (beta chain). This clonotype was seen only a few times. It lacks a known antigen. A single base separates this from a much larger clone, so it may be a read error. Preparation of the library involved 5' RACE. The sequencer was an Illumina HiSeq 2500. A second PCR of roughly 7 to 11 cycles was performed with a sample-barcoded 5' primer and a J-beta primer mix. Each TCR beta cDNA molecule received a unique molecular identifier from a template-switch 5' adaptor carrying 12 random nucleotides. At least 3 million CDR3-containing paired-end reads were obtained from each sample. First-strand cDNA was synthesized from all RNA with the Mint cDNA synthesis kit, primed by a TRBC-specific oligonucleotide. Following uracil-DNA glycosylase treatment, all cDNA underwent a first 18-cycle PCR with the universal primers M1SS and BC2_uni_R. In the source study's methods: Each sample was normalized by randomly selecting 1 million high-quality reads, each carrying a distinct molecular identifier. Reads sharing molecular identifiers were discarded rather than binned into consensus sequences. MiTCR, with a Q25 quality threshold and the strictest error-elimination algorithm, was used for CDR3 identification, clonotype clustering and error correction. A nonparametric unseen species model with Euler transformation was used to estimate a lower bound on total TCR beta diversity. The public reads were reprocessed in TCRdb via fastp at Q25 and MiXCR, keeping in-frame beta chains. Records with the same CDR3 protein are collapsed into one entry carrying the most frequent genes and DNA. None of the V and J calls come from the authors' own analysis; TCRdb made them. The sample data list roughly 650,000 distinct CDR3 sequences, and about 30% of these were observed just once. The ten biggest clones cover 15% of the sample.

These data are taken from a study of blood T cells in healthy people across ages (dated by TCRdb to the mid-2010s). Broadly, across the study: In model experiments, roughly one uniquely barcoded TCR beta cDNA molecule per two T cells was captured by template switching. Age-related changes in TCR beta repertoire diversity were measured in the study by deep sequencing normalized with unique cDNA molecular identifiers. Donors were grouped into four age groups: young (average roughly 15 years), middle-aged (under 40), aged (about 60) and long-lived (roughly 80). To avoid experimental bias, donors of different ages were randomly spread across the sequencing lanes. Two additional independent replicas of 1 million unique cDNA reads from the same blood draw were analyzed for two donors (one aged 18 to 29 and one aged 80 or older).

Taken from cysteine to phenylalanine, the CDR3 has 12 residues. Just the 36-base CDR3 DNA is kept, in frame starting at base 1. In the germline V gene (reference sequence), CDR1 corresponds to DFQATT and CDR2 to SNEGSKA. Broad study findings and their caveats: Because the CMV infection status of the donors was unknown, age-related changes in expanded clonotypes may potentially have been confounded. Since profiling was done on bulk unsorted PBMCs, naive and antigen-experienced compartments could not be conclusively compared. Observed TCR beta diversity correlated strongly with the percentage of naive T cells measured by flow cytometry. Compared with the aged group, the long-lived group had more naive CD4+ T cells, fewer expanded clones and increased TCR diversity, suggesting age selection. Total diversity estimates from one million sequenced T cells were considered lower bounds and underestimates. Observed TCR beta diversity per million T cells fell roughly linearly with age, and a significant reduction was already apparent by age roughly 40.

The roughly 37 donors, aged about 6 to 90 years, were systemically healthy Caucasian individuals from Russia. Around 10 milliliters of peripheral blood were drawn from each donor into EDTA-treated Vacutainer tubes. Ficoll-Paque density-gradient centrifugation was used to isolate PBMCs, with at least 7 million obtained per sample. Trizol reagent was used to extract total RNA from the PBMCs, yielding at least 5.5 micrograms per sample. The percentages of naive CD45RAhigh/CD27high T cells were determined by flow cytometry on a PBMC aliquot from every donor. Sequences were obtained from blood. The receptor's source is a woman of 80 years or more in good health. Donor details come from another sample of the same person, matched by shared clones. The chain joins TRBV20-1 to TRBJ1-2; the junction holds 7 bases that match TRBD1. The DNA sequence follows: TGCAGGGCGGGATCAGGGGGCTATGGCTACACCTTC. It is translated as CRAGSGGYGYTF.